One sample yielded the 3 T cell receptor beta chains listed below, sequenced in a study of monozygotic twins with inflammatory bowel disease. TCRdb re-called the 5' RACE reads and shows each CDR3 protein once, DNA omitted. Its table lists fewer than 350,000 distinct CDR3 sequences. The sequenced material came from blood. The receptors derive from a human donor with ulcerative colitis or Crohn's disease, or a healthy co-twin of an affected twin (not recorded which).

This chain joins TRBV27 and TRBJ1-5; the D gene TCRdb calls, TRBD1, cannot be checked with no DNA. The CDR3 has 14 amino acids. Germline V gene lookup returns CDR1 MNHEY and CDR2 SMNVEV (reference sequence). The CDR3 sequence is CASRATGMHQPQHF.

This chain links TRBV20-1 with TRBJ2-3; the D call of TRBD2 rests on TCRdb alone, since no DNA is present to check it. In germline, CDR1 is DFQATT, CDR2 SNEGSKA (reference sequence). CDR3 length: 15 amino acids. The CDR3: CSARDRERGTDTQYF.

This CDR3 reads CASNGQGGPTGLYF. V is TRBV2 and J is TRBJ2-7; TCRdb's assignment of TRBD2 cannot be checked, as there is no DNA. The CDR3 totals 14 residues. Germline V gene data show CDR1 as SNHLY and CDR2 as FYNNEI.